These T cell receptor beta chains were read from a single sample in a study of graft-versus-host responses after intestinal transplantation. Antigens for these TCRs are unknown. The assay was immunoSEQ multiplex PCR, and TCRdb's table has in-frame clones only and misses some. Here the sample spans around 87,000 clones, roughly 90% being singletons. The starting material was unstimulated CD8+ T cells sorted from spleen or lymph node cells, obtained before transplant. The receptors shown here come from a human donor who was the organ donor for an intestinal transplant. The conserved cysteine and the conserved F or W are not part of the CDR3 here. Fields, in order: V gene, clone size, CDR3 protein. Clone size is shown for a subset of rows, as once, few, many or a class of expanded clone.

>TRBV5-6|-
ASSFNDIEAF
>TRBV7-6|-
ASSLVRGGLYNEQF
>TRBV21-1|-
ASSKGVLGAGTGELF
>TRBV4-3|-
ASSPQGLAGEESYNEQF
>TRBV9|-
ASSVSSGGAGETQY
>TRBV28|once
ASSLFVRNTEAF
>TRBV5-1|-
ASSFAAGGRYEQF
>TRBV9|-
ASSAGQGVSYEQY
>TRBV11-2|-
ASSSGRGTYEQY
>TRBV7-9|-
ASNLQGTYEQY
>TRBV4-1|-
ASSQDLQGFSYEQY
>TRBV28|-
ASSPRVGITWRNEKLF
>TRBV4-1|-
ASSLTGDWNTGELF
>TRBV2|once
ASSESQTGGTEAF
>TRBV27|-
ASGRLAGGPGDTQY